The 27 T cell receptor beta chains in this list originate from one sample, sequenced in a study of blood T cell repertoires in COVID-19. Data came from immunoSEQ multiplex PCR; TCRdb stores just in-frame clones and leaves some out. The table lists about 280,000 clones, around 80% of them singletons. The material sequenced was PBMCs or T cells enriched from blood (not recorded which). The receptors were sampled from a man aged 35-49 years who had been exposed to COVID-19.

The chain employs TRBV19 and TRBJ1-5; D gene ambiguous. Between the trimmed V and J ends, which lost 8 bases and 1 base, there was a span of 12 bases. The germline V gene has CDR1 LNHDA and CDR2 SQIVND (reference sequence). This CDR3 comprises 14 residues. Here the CDR3 reads CASALRGSNQPQHF. CDR3 DNA sequence: TGTGCCAGTGCCCTTCGGGGAAGCAATCAGCCCCAGCATTTT.

The chain's CDR3 is CASSLRGLGNTGELFF. DNA for the CDR3: TGCGCCAGCAGCCTCAGGGGGCTGGGGAACACCGGGGAGCTGTTTTTT. The gene calls are TRBV5-1 and TRBJ2-2; TRBD1 aligns across 8 bases. This CDR3 region has 16 residues. Per germline, CDR1 SGHRS and CDR2 YFSETQ. V was clipped by 4 bases and J by 1 base; unmatched bases: 6.

In this sample, this clone turned up once. The genes are TRBV7-3 and TRBJ2-7, with a tentative D call TRBD1 (7 bases). Germline V gene lookup returns CDR1 SGHTA and CDR2 FQGTGA. CDR3 length: 14 amino acids. Trimming cost V 5 bases and J 4 bases, with 15 bases left between them. The CDR3, as DNA: TGTGCCAGCAGCCCCAGGGGGGCTTGGTACGAGCAGTACTTC. Residues: CASSPRGAWYEQYF.

The chain couples TRBV18 to TRBJ2-5, with 7 bases that match TRBD2. Trimming at V came to 3 bases and at J to 5 bases, leaving 9 bases not matched to a gene. Germline V gene lookup returns CDR1 KGHSH and CDR2 LQKENI. This CDR3 region has 15 residues. The CDR3 sequence: CASSPPGLRGETQYF. In DNA, the CDR3 is TGTGCCAGCTCACCCCCGGGACTACGAGGCGAGACCCAGTACTTC. The full variable domain, rest sourced from reference TRBV18 and TRBJ2-5, is NAGVMQNPRHLVRRRGQEARLRCSPMKGHSHVYWYRQLPEEGLKFMVYLQKENIIDESGMPKERFSAEFPKEGPSILRIQQVVRGDSAAYFCASSPPGLRGETQYFGPGTRLLVL.

The J gene is TRBJ1-5, the V gene TRBV12-5; 7 nucleotides match TRBD1. V was pared by 7 bases and J by 1 base, with 7 bases of the junction left unmatched. The germline V gene has CDR1 LGHNT and CDR2 FRNRAP. The CDR3 has 15 residues. CDR3 DNA sequence: TGTGCTAGTGAACCGACAGGGTTGAGCAATCAGCCCCAGCATTTT. The encoded protein is CASEPTGLSNQPQHF.

This chain links TRBV6-5 with TRBJ2-2; 8 bases map to TRBD1. This CDR3 is built from 15 residues. J was trimmed by 5 bases and V by 6 bases; bases with no gene match: 8. Germline V lookup: CDR1 MNHEY, CDR2 SVGAGI. CDR3 loop: CASSLPGQATGELFF. For the CDR3, the DNA is TGTGCCAGCAGCTTACCGGGACAGGCTACCGGGGAGCTGTTTTTT.

This chain joins TRBV3-1 (or the pseudogene TRBV3-2) and TRBJ2-4, with 10 nucleotides matching TRBD2. The germline V gene has CDR1 LGHDT and CDR2 YNNKEL (reference sequence). This CDR3 region has 15 residues. V was pared by 2 bases and J by 8 bases, with 6 bases of the junction left unmatched. For the CDR3, the DNA is TGTGCCAGCAGCCAACTAGCGGGAGATGGGGACATTCAGTACTTC. Protein sequence: CASSQLAGDGDIQYF.

V usage is TRBV6-5 and J usage is TRBJ2-7; tentative D call: TRBD1 (5 bases). V lost 2 bases and J 0 bases, leaving 11 bases between the germline ends. The CDR3 spans 15 residues. Germline V gene data show CDR1 as MNHEY and CDR2 as SVGAGI. CDR3 protein: CASSYGARSSYEQYF. CDR3 DNA: TGTGCCAGCAGTTACGGGGCACGAAGCTCCTACGAGCAGTACTTC.

V is TRBV7-2 and J is TRBJ2-2, with 12 nucleotides matching TRBD2. Trimming removed 1 base from V and 6 bases from J; junction bases left unmatched: 6. Germline V lookup: CDR1 SGHTA, CDR2 FQGNSA. The CDR3 runs to 17 residues. Here the CDR3 DNA reads TGTGCCAGCAGCTTAGGAAGACTAGCGGGAGTGCCCGGGGAGCTGTTTTTT. Translating gives CASSLGRLAGVPGELFF.

The gene calls are TRBV7-2 and TRBJ2-3; perhaps TRBD2 as D (6 bases). This CDR3 region has 17 residues. V was cut by 2 bases and J by 2 bases, with 17 bases left in between. The germline CDR1 and CDR2 sequences are SGHTA and FQGNSA. The CDR3 nucleotides are TGTGCCAGCAGCTTACCCCCATGGGACTCTGACACAGATACGCAGTATTTT. It is translated as CASSLPPWDSDTDTQYF. The full variable domain, its missing parts supplied by reference TRBV7-2 and TRBJ2-3, is GAGVSQSPSNKVTEKGKDVELRCDPISGHTALYWYRQSLGQGLEFLIYFQGNSAPDKSGLPSDRFSAERTGGSVSTLTIQRTQQEDSAVYLCASSLPPWDSDTDTQYFGPGTRLTVL.

The chain links TRBV30 to TRBJ2-3; 12 nucleotides line up with TRBD2. The CDR3 has 19 amino acids. V was clipped by 0 bases and J by 4 bases; unmatched bases: 14. Germline values: CDR1 GTSNPN, CDR2 SVGIG (reference sequence). The CDR3 loop reads CAWSVLASGRAKAADTQYF. The CDR3 DNA follows: TGTGCCTGGAGTGTTCTCGCTAGCGGGAGGGCCAAGGCGGCAGATACGCAGTATTTT.

The rearrangement uses TRBV4-1 and TRBJ2-7; TRBD1 agrees at 7 bases. The trim removed 4 bases at V and 4 bases at J, leaving 10 bases unmatched. The CDR3 totals 15 residues. The V gene's germline CDR1 is MGHRA and CDR2 YSYEKL. The CDR3 loop reads CASSPKQGRVYEQYF. The CDR3 DNA reads as TGCGCCAGCAGCCCAAAACAGGGGCGGGTATACGAGCAGTACTTC.

This rearrangement joins TRBV30 to TRBJ1-3; D possibly corresponds to TRBD1 (6 bases). V was pared by 7 bases and J by 1 base, with 11 bases between. Germline V gene lookup returns CDR1 GTSNPN and CDR2 SVGIG (reference sequence). CDR3 length: 13 residues. Here the CDR3 DNA reads TGTGCCTTCCGTAGGGGGTCTGGAAACACCATATATTTT. Translation gives CAFRRGSGNTIYF.

This clone was observed a few times. The V call is TRBV3-1 (or the pseudogene TRBV3-2), the J call TRBJ2-1; 9 nucleotides line up with TRBD2. CDR3 length: 16 amino acids. Germline loops: CDR1 LGHDT, CDR2 YNNKEL (reference sequence). Trimming at V came to 1 base and at J to 10 bases, leaving 11 bases not matched to a gene. The CDR3 is CASSQGPLAGWEEQFF. CDR3 coding DNA: TGTGCCAGCAGCCAAGGTCCCCTAGCGGGATGGGAGGAGCAGTTCTTC.

The J gene is TRBJ2-1, the V gene TRBV20-1; TRBD2 matches at 7 bases. V was clipped by 3 bases and J by 7 bases; unmatched bases: 9. The CDR3 runs to 14 residues. The V gene's germline CDR1 is DFQATT and CDR2 SNEGSKA (reference sequence). The CDR3 nucleotides read TGCAGTGCTAGTCCAGCGGGGACTGTTAATGAGCAGTTCTTC. It codes for CSASPAGTVNEQFF.

On this clone itself: Distinct nucleotide sequences in the sample also encode this CDR3. V is TRBV7-3 and J is TRBJ1-1; tentatively, D is TRBD1 (5 bases). The CDR3 consists of 13 residues. Germline-derived CDR1 and CDR2 are SGHTA and FQGTGA. V was shortened by 5 bases and J by 2 bases, with 9 bases between the two germline ends. CDR3 amino acids: CASSQQENTEAFF. The DNA for the CDR3 is TGTGCCAGCAGCCAACAGGAAAACACTGAAGCTTTCTTT.

This clone was detected a few times. Other DNA sequences in this sample translate to the same CDR3. The chain is built from TRBV3-1 (or the pseudogene TRBV3-2) and TRBJ2-3; no reliable D call. Looked up from germline, CDR1 is LGHDT and CDR2 is YNNKEL (reference sequence). Trimming cost V 5 bases and J 0 bases, with 6 bases left between them. This CDR3 is 13 amino acids long. Here the CDR3 reads CASSLLSTDTQYF. In DNA, the CDR3 is TGTGCCAGCAGCTTACTTAGCACAGATACGCAGTATTTT.

The V call is TRBV27, the J call TRBJ2-1; no definite D call. The V end lost 7 bases, the J end lost 1 base, and 11 bases lay between the germline ends. CDR3 size: 14 residues. CDR1 and CDR2 (germline): MNHEY, SMNVEV (reference sequence). The CDR3 DNA follows: TGTGCCAGCACCCACGGAGCGTCCTACAATGAGCAGTTCTTC. Its protein product is CASTHGASYNEQFF.

The chain uses TRBV7-9 and TRBJ1-3; 10 bases map to TRBD1. Losses at the gene ends were 6 bases for V and 4 bases for J; bases not matched to a gene: 15. Germline V lookup: CDR1 SEHNR, CDR2 FQNEAQ (reference sequence). This CDR3 is 18 amino acids long. The CDR3 DNA follows: TGTGCCAGCAGTCATAATTTAGACAGGGGGCGAACCGGAAACACCATATATTTT. Amino acid sequence: CASSHNLDRGRTGNTIYF.

The chain has TRBV18 and TRBJ1-2; a weak D match, TRBD1 (6 bases). Germline assignment: CDR1 KGHSH and CDR2 LQKENI. The V end lost 0 bases, the J end lost 4 bases, and 15 bases lay between the germline ends. CDR3 length: 16 residues. In nucleotides, the CDR3 is TGTGCCAGCTCACCACCATCCAGGGGATCATTCTATGGCTACACCTTC. It is translated as CASSPPSRGSFYGYTF.

The chain uses TRBV6-6 and TRBJ2-7, with D perhaps matching TRBD2 (5 bases). The CDR3 spans 13 residues. V gave up 4 bases and J gave up 3 bases, with 10 bases separating them. Per germline, CDR1 MNHNY and CDR2 SVGAGI (reference sequence). The CDR3 sequence: CASSSGEFYEQYF. DNA of the CDR3: TGTGCCAGCAGTTCTGGGGAGTTCTACGAGCAGTACTTC.

The chain is built from TRBV9 and TRBJ2-2, with TRBD2 matching 9 bases. There are 15 residues in the CDR3. The junction had 7 bases not matched to a gene; V was cut back by 4 bases and J by 6 bases. CDR1 SGDLS and CDR2 YYNGEE come from the germline V gene. The CDR3 here is CASSRVLAGAGELFF. CDR3 bases: TGTGCCAGCAGCCGTGTTTTAGCGGGAGCCGGGGAGCTGTTTTTT. Full variable domain (remainder filled in from reference TRBV9 and TRBJ2-2): DSGVTQTPKHLITATGQRVTLRCSPRSGDLSVYWYQQSLDQGLQFLIQYYNGEERAKGNILERFSAQQFPDLHSELNLSSLELGDSALYFCASSRVLAGAGELFFGEGSRLTVL.

The chain recombines TRBV6-6 with TRBJ2-5; 7 bases match TRBD2. Per the germline V gene, CDR1 is MNHNY and CDR2 is SVGAGI (reference sequence). With 10 bases clipped from V and 6 bases from J, the junction kept 11 bases outside the gene matches. The CDR3 has 13 amino acids. The CDR3 loop is CATWTPTSQTQYF. The CDR3 nucleotides are TGTGCCACTTGGACACCGACTAGCCAGACCCAGTACTTC.

V and J are TRBV11-2 and TRBJ1-2, with 8 bases fitting TRBD1. The CDR3 spans 15 residues. CDR1 SGHAT and CDR2 FQNNGV come from the germline V gene. V lost 4 bases to trimming and J lost 7 bases; unmatched junction nucleotides: 11. This chain's CDR3 is CASSSLGQGRGGYTF. The DNA for the CDR3 is TGTGCCAGCAGCTCCCTAGGACAGGGAAGGGGTGGCTACACCTTC. The full variable domain, its missing parts supplied by reference TRBV11-2 and TRBJ1-2, is EAGVAQSPRYKIIEKRQSVAFWCNPISGHATLYWYQQILGQGPKLLIQFQNNGVVDDSQLPKDRFSAERLKGVDSTLKIQPAKLEDSAVYLCASSSLGQGRGGYTFGSGTRLTVV.

The J gene is TRBJ1-2, the V gene TRBV7-9; possibly TRBD1 for D (6 bases). This CDR3 contains 13 residues. From germline, CDR1 is SEHNR and CDR2 FQNEAQ (reference sequence). The V and J ends lost 4 bases and 4 bases respectively, with 10 bases between them. The CDR3 nucleotides are TGTGCCAGCAGCTCCACAGGGACCTATGGCTACACCTTC. This translates into CASSSTGTYGYTF. The full variable domain, completed using reference TRBV7-9 and TRBJ1-2, is DTGVSQNPRHKITKRGQNVTFRCDPISEHNRLYWYRQTLGQGPEFLTYFQNEAQLEKSRLLSDRFSAERPKGSFSTLEIQRTEQGDSAMYLCASSSTGTYGYTFGSGTRLTVV.

This chain joins TRBV5-1 and TRBJ2-7; 8 bases are shared with TRBD1. CDR3 length equals 14 residues. Germline CDR1 reads SGHRS; CDR2 reads YFSETQ. J was trimmed by 5 bases and V by 2 bases; bases with no gene match: 6. The CDR3 DNA reads TGCGCCAGCAGCTTTCGACAGGGGCAGCACGAGCAGTACTTC. Translated, it gives CASSFRQGQHEQYF. The full variable domain, in which reference TRBV5-1 and TRBJ2-7 provide the parts outside the CDR3, is KAGVTQTPRYLIKTRGQQVTLSCSPISGHRSVSWYQQTPGQGLQFLFEYFSETQRNKGNFPGRFSGRQFSNSRSEMNVSTLELGDSALYLCASSFRQGQHEQYFGPGTRLTVT.

The CDR3 DNA follows: TGTGCCAGCAGCGAGACTAGCGGGAGCTACGAGCAGTACTTC. Translation gives CASSETSGSYEQYF. V gene TRBV9 combines with J gene TRBJ2-7; 12 bases fit TRBD2. CDR1 is SGDLS, CDR2 YYNGEE, per germline. J lost 3 bases, V lost 3 bases, and 1 base had no gene match. The CDR3 is 14 amino acids.